The entry below gives a single T cell receptor beta chain sequence along with its context. The CDR3 has 17 residues. Trimming cost V 2 bases and J 3 bases; bases outside gene matches: 8. Germline V gene data show CDR1 as ENHRY and CDR2 as SYGVKD. Only in-frame clones appear in the TCRdb table, and some are missing; sequencing was by immunoSEQ multiplex PCR. The sample consists of some 2,000,000 clones, roughly 94% of them appearing once. The donors, all of them Caucasian adults, lived in Nashville, Tennessee. This entry belongs to a study of shared clonotypes between healthy human individuals. The receptor's source is a man aged 18 to 30 in good health. Source material: naive CD4+ T cells sorted from blood. Subset reported: CD45RA+ positively selected. The chain uses TRBV10-3 and TRBJ2-7; TRBD2 agrees at 12 bases. This chain's CDR3 is CAISEPARLAGDYEQYF. The DNA of the CDR3 is TGTGCCATCAGTGAGCCCGCTAGACTAGCGGGAGACTACGAGCAGTACTTC.